One and the same sample provided the 8 T cell receptor beta chains below, sequenced in a study of CD8+ T cells in alopecia areata. The treatment here: oral pan-JAK inhibitor, 5-10 mg twice daily. It was cDNA, reverse transcribed from extracted RNA, that served as the sequencing template. Data came from immunoSEQ multiplex PCR; TCRdb stores just in-frame clones and leaves some out. The sample consists of 110,000 to 150,000 clones, about 51% of them appearing once. The sequences come from CD8+ T cells sorted from blood, collected at week 4, from a patient treated with tofacitinib. All receptors come from a human donor with alopecia areata.

This clone was observed a handful of times. The chain joins TRBV29-1 to TRBJ1-1; no firm D call. Germline CDR1 is SQVTM and CDR2 is ANQGSEA. CDR3 length: 11 residues. Trimming removed 6 bases at V and 0 bases at J, with 5 bases between. The CDR3 nucleotides read TGCAGCGTCCAGATGAACACTGAAGCTTTCTTT. This encodes CSVQMNTEAFF.

The chain uses TRBV7-2 and TRBJ1-1; D remains unclear. This CDR3 has 13 residues. Germline values: CDR1 SGHTA, CDR2 FQGNSA. V was trimmed by 1 base and J by 7 bases, leaving 10 bases between them. CDR3: CASSLVSKGEAFF. The CDR3 bases are TGTGCCAGCAGCTTAGTCTCTAAAGGTGAAGCTTTCTTT.

Here the CDR3 DNA reads TGTGCCAGCAGTGACCCGATAACGGACGACTCTTCACCCCTCCACTTT. Residues: CASSDPITDDSSPLHF. This sequence joins TRBV2 and TRBJ1-6; no clear D gene. Germline V gene sequence: CDR1 SNHLY, CDR2 FYNNEI. The V gene lost 3 bases and the J gene lost 9 bases, with 18 bases spanning the gap. The CDR3 sequence is 16 residues long.

This chain uses TRBV7-2 with TRBJ2-5; TRBD2 matches 10 bases. V lost 5 bases to trimming and J lost 5 bases; unmatched junction nucleotides: 8. The CDR3 is 15 amino acids. CDR1 is SGHTA, CDR2 FQGNSA, per germline. CDR3 sequence (DNA): TGTGCCAGCAGCCCTGAGCGGGGGGGCCGGGAGACCCAGTACTTC. It codes for CASSPERGGRETQYF.

This clone came up a few times. This chain connects TRBV29-1 to TRBJ1-2, with a tentative D call TRBD1 (5 bases). This CDR3 has 11 amino acids. Germline loops: CDR1 SQVTM, CDR2 ANQGSEA. The V end lost 3 bases, the J end lost 5 bases, and 7 bases lay between the germline ends. The CDR3 nucleotides read TGCAGCGTTGAGTGGGGGTATGGCTACACCTTC. Its protein is CSVEWGYGYTF.

The chain has TRBV7-3 and TRBJ2-3; 8 bases are shared with TRBD2. Germline V gene sequence: CDR1 SGHTA, CDR2 FQGTGA. The J segment lost 3 bases and the V segment lost 4 bases, leaving 6 bases of the junction unmatched. The CDR3 is 15 amino acids. CDR3 sequence: CASSSIGGGTDTQYF. In DNA, the CDR3 is TGTGCCAGCAGCTCCATTGGCGGGGGGACAGATACGCAGTATTTT.

The J gene is TRBJ1-5, the V gene TRBV6-5; D perhaps matches TRBD1 (5 bases). With 8 bases removed from V and 10 bases from J, the gap between germline ends came to 18 bases. CDR1 is MNHEY, CDR2 SVGAGI, per germline. This CDR3 has 13 amino acids. The CDR3 DNA reads TGTGCCAGCGGGGCCGGGGCGCCGGGACCCCAGCATTTT. This encodes CASGAGAPGPQHF.

This clone was detected a few times. The V gene is TRBV13, the J gene TRBJ1-1; D is undetermined. CDR1 is PRHDT, CDR2 FYEKMQ, per germline (reference sequence). The CDR3 is 13 residues long. V gave up 2 bases and J gave up 2 bases, with 6 bases separating them. The CDR3 sequence: CASSLSVNTEAFF. The CDR3 DNA reads as TGTGCCAGCAGCTTATCGGTTAACACTGAAGCTTTCTTT.